These 17 T cell receptor beta chains originate from one sample sequenced in a study of early stage breast cancer tumors. Clones were read by immunoSEQ multiplex PCR, and TCRdb kept only the in-frame ones, dropping some. This sample has around 78,000 clones, with roughly three quarters found just once. The sequencing sample was made of blood. The receptors shown here come from a person in their sixties or seventies with breast cancer.

V and J are TRBV11-2 and TRBJ1-2, with D perhaps TRBD1 (6 bases). CDR3 size: 15 residues. V shed 5 bases and J shed 1 base, with 14 bases lying between them. The germline gives CDR1 SGHAT, CDR2 FQNNGV. The CDR3 DNA is TGTGCCAGCAGCCCCCGACAGGCGTTTAACTATGGCTACACCTTC. It encodes CASSPRQAFNYGYTF.

The chain is built from TRBV9 and TRBJ1-5; D is perhaps TRBD1 (6 bases). The germline V and J ends were trimmed by 0 bases and 1 base, with 26 bases remaining between them. This CDR3 contains 21 residues. The germline V gene encodes CDR1 SGDLS and CDR2 YYNGEE. Written as DNA, the CDR3 is TGTGCCAGCAGCGTAGCCCAAAGACAGGACGGTGGTAACATCAGCAATCAGCCCCAGCATTTT. Encoded protein: CASSVAQRQDGGNISNQPQHF.

The chain joins TRBV5-4 to TRBJ2-5; 13 bases line up with TRBD2. This CDR3 comprises 17 residues. J was trimmed by 1 base and V by 4 bases; bases with no gene match: 7. Per germline, CDR1 SGHNT and CDR2 YYREEE (reference sequence). The CDR3 protein is CASSPGTSGKIQETQYF. The CDR3 nucleotides read TGTGCCAGCAGCCCCGGGACTAGCGGGAAAATCCAAGAGACCCAGTACTTC.

This chain uses TRBV28 with TRBJ2-7; D perhaps matches TRBD1 (6 bases). The CDR3 totals 15 residues. Trimming pared 2 bases from V and 4 bases from J, leaving 15 bases between. Germline V lookup: CDR1 MDHEN, CDR2 SYDVKM. CDR3 amino acids: CASSLSIGTTYEQYF. In nucleotides, the CDR3 is TGTGCCAGCAGTTTAAGTATCGGGACAACATACGAGCAGTACTTC.

The chain is built from TRBV18 and TRBJ2-5; 7 positions match TRBD2. CDR1 is KGHSH, CDR2 LQKENI, per germline. Trimming took 3 bases from V and 4 from J; bases not matched to a gene: 5. CDR3 length: 14 amino acids. The DNA for the CDR3 is TGTGCCAGCTCACCTCCGACTAGCAGAGAGACCCAGTACTTC. It specifies CASSPPTSRETQYF.

The chain combines TRBV28 with TRBJ2-7; D is uncertain. Per the germline V gene, CDR1 is MDHEN and CDR2 is SYDVKM. The CDR3 spans 13 residues. Trimming cost V 5 bases and J 2 bases, with 10 bases left between them. CDR3 coding DNA: TGTGCCAGCAGTAGACCCGACACCTACGAGCAGTACTTC. This translates into CASSRPDTYEQYF. Based on the CDR3 plus reference TRBV28 and TRBJ2-7, the full variable domain is DVKVTQSSRYLVKRTGEKVFLECVQDMDHENMFWYRQDPGLGLRLIYFSYDVKMKEKGDIPEGYSVSREKKERFSLILESASTNQTSMYLCASSRPDTYEQYFGPGTRLTVT.

The CDR3 DNA is TGTGCCAGCAGCTTAGGAGTCCAGGTCTCTGGAAACACCATATATTTT. It encodes CASSLGVQVSGNTIYF. The chain links TRBV7-8 to TRBJ1-3; D not certain. Germline CDR1 and CDR2: SGHVS and FQNEAQ. V shed 1 base and J shed 0 bases, with 10 bases lying between them. The CDR3 loop spans 16 amino acids.

This sequence joins TRBV2 and TRBJ2-2; D possibly corresponds to TRBD1 (7 bases). CDR3 length: 15 residues. The ends were cut back, 7 bases at V and 6 bases at J, with 18 bases in the middle. CDR1 is SNHLY, CDR2 FYNNEI, per germline. Written as DNA, the CDR3 is TGTGCCAGCAACAGAGACAGGGCGGGACCCGGGGAGCTGTTTTTT. Encoded protein: CASNRDRAGPGELFF.

The V and J genes are TRBV7-2 and TRBJ2-1; 9 bases match TRBD2. J lost 10 bases, V lost 0 bases, and 10 bases had no gene match. CDR3 length equals 16 residues. Per the germline V gene, CDR1 is SGHTA and CDR2 is FQGNSA. CDR3 protein: CASSLAGGLAPLEQFF. DNA for the CDR3: TGTGCCAGCAGCTTAGCGGGGGGACTAGCTCCTCTAGAGCAGTTCTTC. Drawing the rest from reference TRBV7-2 and TRBJ2-1, the complete variable domain is GAGVSQSPSNKVTEKGKDVELRCDPISGHTALYWYRQSLGQGLEFLIYFQGNSAPDKSGLPSDRFSAERTGGSVSTLTIQRTQQEDSAVYLCASSLAGGLAPLEQFFGPGTRLTVL.

The rearrangement uses TRBV18 and TRBJ1-4, with D maybe TRBD1 (6 bases). The CDR3 contains 15 residues. V lost 4 bases to trimming and J lost 3 bases, with 12 bases between them. Germline CDR1 and CDR2: KGHSH and LQKENI. The CDR3 sequence: CASSLSQGANEKLFF. DNA of the CDR3: TGTGCCAGCTCACTTTCACAGGGAGCTAATGAAAAACTGTTTTTT.

V usage is TRBV7-2 and J usage is TRBJ2-1; TRBD1 matches at 9 bases. Germline CDR1 is SGHTA and CDR2 is FQGNSA. With V trimmed by 2 bases and J by 9 bases, 2 bases remained unmatched. This CDR3 comprises 13 residues. CDR3: CASSLNRGREQFF. In nucleotides, the CDR3 is TGTGCCAGCAGCTTAAACAGGGGGCGTGAGCAGTTCTTC.

CDR3: CASSAGTSSSYNEQFF. The CDR3 region has the DNA TGTGCCAGCAGCGCCGGGACTTCGAGCTCCTACAATGAGCAGTTCTTC. The chain employs TRBV5-4 and TRBJ2-1; possible D gene TRBD2, 6 bases. V was cut by 4 bases and J by 0 bases, with 14 bases left in between. Germline V gene sequence: CDR1 SGHNT, CDR2 YYREEE (reference sequence). This CDR3 contains 16 residues.

The chain combines TRBV5-1 with TRBJ2-2, with D maybe TRBD2 (6 bases). V lost 3 bases, J lost 5 bases, and 11 bases lay in between. The CDR3 spans 14 residues. Germline V gene sequence: CDR1 SGHRS, CDR2 YFSETQ. The CDR3 protein is CASSSMGGTGELFF. The DNA for the CDR3 is TGCGCCAGCAGCTCGATGGGGGGAACCGGGGAGCTGTTTTTT.

There are a few counts of this clone. The rearrangement joins TRBV5-4 to TRBJ2-2; D is undetermined. In germline, CDR1 is SGHNT, CDR2 YYREEE (reference sequence). The CDR3 is 17 amino acids. V was clipped by 2 bases and J by 4 bases, with 18 bases between them. CDR3 residues: CASSLPSTPSGTGELFF. In DNA form, the CDR3 reads TGTGCCAGCAGCTTACCCTCGACCCCATCAGGCACCGGGGAGCTGTTTTTT.

Only a few counts were recorded for this clone. This chain connects TRBV19 to TRBJ1-2; D call uncertain. Trimming shortened V by 3 bases and J by 6 bases, and 8 bases separated the two germline ends. The germline gives CDR1 LNHDA, CDR2 SQIVND (reference sequence). The CDR3 length is 12 residues. CDR3 sequence reads: CASSMRPDGYTF. Here the CDR3 DNA reads TGTGCCAGTAGTATGAGGCCGGATGGCTACACCTTC.

This clone turned up a few times. The chain carries TRBV28 and TRBJ1-5; D may be TRBD1 (5 bases). V lost 5 bases to trimming and J lost 1 base, with 12 bases between them. The CDR3 covers 15 residues. CDR1 and CDR2 (germline): MDHEN, SYDVKM. CDR3: CASSGPGRSNQPQHF. The DNA for the CDR3 is TGTGCCAGCAGTGGTCCAGGGAGGAGCAATCAGCCCCAGCATTTT.

The chain is built from TRBV5-6 and TRBJ2-2, with 7 bases fitting TRBD1. V shed 4 bases, J shed 0 bases, and the junction held 6 bases outside the gene matches. CDR1 is SGHDT, CDR2 YYEEEE, per germline. The CDR3 runs to 16 residues. CDR3 residues: CASSRTGTANTGELFF. The CDR3 DNA reads TGTGCCAGCAGCAGGACCGGGACAGCGAACACCGGGGAGCTGTTTTTT.